This is a list of T cell receptor beta chains from one sample in a study of OX40 agonist ivuxolimab in advanced cancers. Using immunoSEQ multiplex PCR, the repertoire was profiled, and TCRdb retains in-frame clones only, with some absent. The sample lists some 99,000 clones, roughly 83% occurring once. The sequencing here drew on CD4+ or CD8+ T cells sorted from blood, taken in a trial of the OX40 agonist ivuxolimab. The receptors were gathered from an adult with an advanced solid tumor such as melanoma, head and neck, liver or kidney cancer. CDR3s leave out the opening cysteine and the closing phenylalanine or tryptophan. Each record gives: J gene, V gene, CDR3 protein.

j_gene: TRBJ2-5
v_gene: TRBV28
CDR3aa: ASSFSGNQETQY

j_gene: TRBJ2-4
v_gene: TRBV28
CDR3aa: ASSGNIQY

j_gene: TRBJ1-2
v_gene: TRBV28
CDR3aa: ASTDRVFGYT

j_gene: TRBJ2-5
v_gene: TRBV13
CDR3aa: ASSLGLNGQSSQY

j_gene: TRBJ2-4
v_gene: TRBV6-1
CDR3aa: ASMNGQKNIQY

j_gene: TRBJ1-1
v_gene: TRBV29-1
CDR3aa: SVQGLDDGDTEAF

j_gene: TRBJ1-1
v_gene: TRBV28
CDR3aa: ASRLITGEAF

j_gene: TRBJ2-3
v_gene: TRBV15
CDR3aa: ATSSRLTSRSTDTQY

j_gene: TRBJ2-1
v_gene: TRBV10-3
CDR3aa: AISATSGGSYNEQF

j_gene: TRBJ1-5
v_gene: TRBV30
CDR3aa: AWSAGNSNQPQH

j_gene: TRBJ2-5
v_gene: TRBV9
CDR3aa: ASSQGGNGETQY

j_gene: TRBJ1-6
v_gene: TRBV7-2
CDR3aa: ASSLSLNSYNSPLH

j_gene: TRBJ2-7
v_gene: TRBV7-2
CDR3aa: ASSLLFYEQY

j_gene: TRBJ2-7
v_gene: TRBV5-1
CDR3aa: ASSSTLAGTAYEQY

j_gene: TRBJ2-2
v_gene: TRBV7-2
CDR3aa: ASSLAVSGTGELF

j_gene: TRBJ2-5
v_gene: TRBV19
CDR3aa: ASSAGSKGVTQY

j_gene: TRBJ2-7
v_gene: TRBV6-1
CDR3aa: ASSEGSGRVSYEQY

j_gene: TRBJ2-2
v_gene: TRBV9
CDR3aa: ASSLRAQNAGELF

j_gene: TRBJ1-1
v_gene: TRBV5-1
CDR3aa: ASGTATRGTEAF

j_gene: TRBJ1-4
v_gene: TRBV7-2
CDR3aa: ASSPYVGQLNEKLF

j_gene: TRBJ2-5
v_gene: TRBV5-1
CDR3aa: ASSTRTVRETQY

j_gene: TRBJ2-1
v_gene: TRBV28
CDR3aa: ASSTYSGSSYNEQF

j_gene: TRBJ2-7
v_gene: TRBV21-1
CDR3aa: ASSPPGGRSYEQY

j_gene: TRBJ2-7
v_gene: TRBV5-1
CDR3aa: ASSRPGGDEQY

j_gene: TRBJ2-7
v_gene: TRBV7-8
CDR3aa: ASSLSGGSYEQY

j_gene: TRBJ1-3
v_gene: TRBV10-2
CDR3aa: ASTPQGSSGNTIY

j_gene: TRBJ1-3
v_gene: TRBV28
CDR3aa: ASSLPTGRSGNTIY

j_gene: TRBJ2-1
v_gene: TRBV6-6
CDR3aa: ASSYQIGGRAEF